The 15 T cell receptor beta chains below were found in one sample sequenced in a study of shared clonotypes between healthy human individuals. Generated by immunoSEQ multiplex PCR, the TCRdb table keeps only in-frame clones and is missing some. The sample shows about 1 million clones, about 75% of them seen only once. Sample: memory CD4+ T cells sorted from blood. Subset reported: CD45RA-negative fraction. All receptors derive from a man in his late teens or twenties in good health.

The chain is built from TRBV11-2 and TRBJ2-3; TRBD2 agrees at 10 bases. Germline CDR1 is SGHAT and CDR2 is FQNNGV. J gave up 9 bases and V 4 bases, and 1 base lay outside the gene matches. CDR3 length equals 12 residues. The CDR3 DNA follows: TGTGCCAGCAGCTCGGGACTAGCGACGCAGTATTTT. Translation gives CASSSGLATQYF.

There are a few counts of this clone. The rearrangement joins TRBV5-1 to TRBJ2-1; 7 nucleotides agree with TRBD2. The junction had 9 bases not matched to a gene; V was cut back by 0 bases and J by 9 bases. CDR1 and CDR2 from the germline V gene are SGHRS and YFSETQ. The CDR3 consists of 15 residues. The CDR3 region has the DNA TGCGCCAGCAGCTTGGCCGGGTGGGAGGGAGGTGAGCAGTTCTTC. This translates into CASSLAGWEGGEQFF.

This chain joins TRBV10-3 and TRBJ2-2; 9 bases are a match to TRBD1. Losses at the gene ends were 10 bases for V and 5 bases for J; bases not matched to a gene: 8. Germline CDR1 reads ENHRY; CDR2 reads SYGVKD. This CDR3 is built from 14 residues. CDR3 nucleotide sequence: TGTGCCAGCCGCGGGACAGGGTTGACCGGGGAGCTGTTTTTT. Protein product: CASRGTGLTGELFF.

This clone was observed once. Other DNA sequences of this sample code for an identical CDR3. The chain joins TRBV5-1 to TRBJ2-3; no clear D. CDR3 length: 13 residues. V lost 2 bases, J lost 2 bases, and 6 bases lay in between. CDR1 and CDR2 (germline): SGHRS, YFSETQ. The CDR3 DNA sequence: TGCGCCAGCAGCTTACGTGACACAGATACGCAGTATTTT. This codes for CASSLRDTDTQYF.

Regarding this clone: A far larger clone lies a single base away; this is likely a read error. Other DNA sequences in the sample encode the same CDR3. The rearrangement joins TRBV4-1 to TRBJ1-1; D gene unclear. Germline values: CDR1 MGHRA, CDR2 YSYEKL. The CDR3 runs 13 residues. The CDR3 DNA follows: TGCGCCAGCAGCCGGACGGTGAACACTGAGGCTTTCTTT. Translation gives CASSRTVNTEAFF.

V is TRBV7-2 and J is TRBJ2-3, with 10 bases aligning to TRBD2. V trimming: 3 bases; J trimming: 4 bases; junction bases outside the gene matches: 4. Germline V gene sequence: CDR1 SGHTA, CDR2 FQGNSA. This CDR3 has 15 residues. The CDR3 is CASSFKRGGPDTQYF. The CDR3 DNA reads TGTGCCAGCAGCTTCAAGCGGGGGGGACCAGATACGCAGTATTTT.

This chain links TRBV25-1 with TRBJ2-5; a weak D match, TRBD1 (6 bases). The CDR3 spans 14 residues. Trimming stripped 5 bases from V and 0 bases from J, with 10 bases between. Germline V gene data show CDR1 as MGHDK and CDR2 as SYGVNS. The CDR3 DNA reads TGTGCCAGCAGTAGGAACAGGGACCAAGAGACCCAGTACTTC. Translation gives CASSRNRDQETQYF.

This chain links TRBV19 with TRBJ2-7; TRBD2 agrees at 7 bases. Germline trimming cut 8 bases from V and 3 bases from J; bases unmatched to any gene: 10. Germline loops: CDR1 LNHDA, CDR2 SQIVND (reference sequence). The CDR3 loop spans 14 amino acids. The CDR3 nucleotides read TGTGCCAGTTCACCCCCTGGGGGGGTCTACGAGCAGTACTTC. This codes for CASSPPGGVYEQYF.

Only one count was recorded for this clone. The chain joins TRBV10-2 to TRBJ2-1; 10 nucleotides align to TRBD2. This CDR3 spans 17 amino acids. J lost 1 base, V lost 1 base, and 4 bases had no gene match. Per germline, CDR1 WSHSY and CDR2 SAAADI. CDR3 bases: TGCGCCAGCAGTGAGTTTGCTAGCGGGAGTTCCTACAATGAGCAGTTCTTC. Its translation: CASSEFASGSSYNEQFF.

This clone showed up just once. The chain employs TRBV19 and TRBJ1-1, with D possibly TRBD1 on 5 matching bases. Germline CDR1 LNHDA, CDR2 SQIVND (reference sequence). V was pared by 0 bases and J by 1 base, with 9 bases between. This CDR3 is built from 15 residues. The CDR3 here is CASSIEAGRNTEAFF. DNA of the CDR3: TGTGCCAGTAGTATAGAGGCAGGGCGGAACACTGAAGCTTTCTTT.

V and J are TRBV11-3 and TRBJ2-1; D not resolved. Trimming cost V 5 bases and J 4 bases, with 15 bases left between them. The germline CDR1 and CDR2 sequences are SGHNT and YENEEA. The CDR3 runs 15 residues. The CDR3 nucleotides read TGTGCCAGCAGCCCCGACTCGCGGAATTACAATGAGCAGTTCTTC. Amino acids: CASSPDSRNYNEQFF.

In regard to this clone: Other DNA sequences from this sample encode an identical CDR3 as well. The genes are TRBV10-3 and TRBJ2-7; D not resolved. V was pared by 0 bases and J by 4 bases, with 10 bases between. This CDR3 region has 14 residues. In germline, CDR1 is ENHRY, CDR2 SYGVKD. This CDR3 reads CAISESTRDYEQYF. CDR3 bases: TGTGCCATCAGTGAGTCCACCAGAGATTACGAGCAGTACTTC.

This rearrangement joins TRBV6-6 to TRBJ1-6; D possibly corresponds to TRBD1 (6 bases). Germline V gene data show CDR1 as MNHNY and CDR2 as SVGAGI (reference sequence). The V and J ends lost 5 bases and 9 bases respectively, with 11 bases between them. The CDR3 totals 13 residues. For the CDR3, the DNA is TGTGCCAGCAGTACCAGGGGCGGTTCACCCCTCCACTTT. Translation gives CASSTRGGSPLHF.

A single count supports this clone. The rearrangement joins TRBV4-1 to TRBJ2-7; 7 nucleotides align to TRBD1. The CDR3 runs 16 residues. Germline V gene sequence: CDR1 MGHRA, CDR2 YSYEKL. J was trimmed by 1 base and V by 0 bases; bases with no gene match: 6. CDR3: CASSQDSGQASYEQYF. The CDR3, as DNA: TGCGCCAGCAGCCAAGATTCCGGACAGGCTTCCTACGAGCAGTACTTC.

The chain has TRBV7-2 and TRBJ1-1, with no clear D. The germline V and J ends were trimmed by 5 bases and 4 bases, with 14 bases remaining between them. Germline V gene sequence: CDR1 SGHTA, CDR2 FQGNSA. CDR3 length: 14 amino acids. CDR3 in DNA: TGTGCCAGCAGCCGAACGGGGTTGGGCACTGAAGCTTTCTTT. It is translated as CASSRTGLGTEAFF.